These T cell receptor beta chains were read from a single sample in a study of OX40 agonist ivuxolimab in advanced cancers. Clones were read by immunoSEQ multiplex PCR, and TCRdb kept only the in-frame ones, dropping some. The table lists 36,000 or so clones, around four fifths of them singletons. Sequencing was performed on CD4+ or CD8+ T cells sorted from blood, taken in a trial of the OX40 agonist ivuxolimab. These receptors originate from an adult with an advanced solid tumor such as melanoma, head and neck, liver or kidney cancer. Both conserved end residues are part of each CDR3. D genes are given only for firm matches. Size values are once, few and many counts, or a class for expanded clones, and some rows have none.

>NA|NA|TRBJ2-7|TRBV28
TGTGCCAGCAGTTTCCACCCGGCGGAACTCTCCTACGAGCAGTACTTC
CASSFHPAELSYEQYF
>NA|NA|TRBJ1-2|TRBV6-5
TGTGCCAGCAGTCCAAGTGCCCCTAACTATGGCTACACCTTC
CASSPSAPNYGYTF
>NA|NA|TRBJ1-1|TRBV28
TGTGCCAGCATAGGTCTGAACACTGAAGCTTTCTTT
CASIGLNTEAFF
>NA|NA|TRBJ2-7|TRBV29-1
TGCAGCGTCGAAAGGGACTCTCCCTACGAGCAGTACTTC
CSVERDSPYEQYF
>TRBD1|medium-sized|TRBJ1-2|TRBV5-1
TGCGCCAGCAGCTTGGACAGGGGGGAAGTGAGCTATGGCTACACCTTC
CASSLDRGEVSYGYTF
>NA|NA|TRBJ2-3|TRBV12-5
TGTGCTAGTGGTTTGGCGGAATATACGCAGTATTTT
CASGLAEYTQYF
>TRBD1|NA|TRBJ1-4|TRBV7-3
TGTGCCAGCAGCTCGCGACAGGGCGAACACCTGTTTTTT
CASSSRQGEHLFF
>TRBD1|once|TRBJ2-7|TRBV27
TGTGCCAGCAGGGGGACAGGGGGCTCCTACGAGCAGTACTTC
CASRGTGGSYEQYF
>NA|NA|TRBJ1-3|TRBV5-1
TGCGCCAGCAGTCCTAAGACACACAACTCTGGAAACACCATATATTTT
CASSPKTHNSGNTIYF
>NA|few|TRBJ2-5|TRBV7-9
TGTGCCAGCAGCTCCGTCATCCAAGAGACCCAGTACTTC
CASSSVIQETQYF
>NA|NA|TRBJ1-1|TRBV7-9
TGTGCCAGCAGCTTAGGGTTAGAAGCTTTCTTT
CASSLGLEAFF
>TRBD1|few|TRBJ1-5|TRBV2
TGTGCCAGCAGTGGACAGGGTTTAGGTCAGCCCCAGCATTTT
CASSGQGLGQPQHF
>NA|NA|TRBJ2-4|TRBV18
TGTGCCAGCGCCTTGGGAGTTTCAGCCAAAAACATTCAGTACTTC
CASALGVSAKNIQYF
>TRBD1|NA|TRBJ1-4|TRBV6-5
TGTGCCAGCAGTCCCAGGGGGCCGGGCGAAAAACTGTTTTTT
CASSPRGPGEKLFF
>NA|NA|TRBJ1-6|TRBV2
TGTGCCAGCAGTGAAGCCCAGGGTGTTGATTCACCCCTCCACTTT
CASSEAQGVDSPLHF
>NA|NA|TRBJ1-5|TRBV12-5
TGTGCTAGTGGTTTACTTTCCGGGGTATCGGATCAGCCCCAGCATTTT
CASGLLSGVSDQPQHF
>NA|NA|TRBJ1-5|TRBV11-2
TGTGCCAGCAGCTTACGACAGTCTAATCAGCCCCAGCATTTT
CASSLRQSNQPQHF
>TRBD1|NA|TRBJ2-7|TRBV5-1
TGCGCCAGCAGCTTAACAGGGGCGAGCTCCTACGAGCAGTACTTC
CASSLTGASSYEQYF
>TRBD2|few|TRBJ2-2|TRBV4-1
TGCGCCAGCAGCCGAGGACTAGGACTAACCGGGGAGCTGTTTTTT
CASSRGLGLTGELFF
>NA|NA|TRBJ1-1|TRBV5-5
TGTGCCAGCAGCCCTTTCAAGAACACTGAAGCTTTCTTT
CASSPFKNTEAFF
>NA|NA|TRBJ1-2|TRBV6-4
TGTGCCAGCAGTTGGGGGGAAGATGGCTACACCTTC
CASSWGEDGYTF
>NA|NA|TRBJ1-3|TRBV28
TGTGCCAGCACCCGCTCTGGAAACACCATATATTTT
CASTRSGNTIYF
>NA|NA|TRBJ1-1|TRBV5-4
TGTGCCAGCAGGTCAGTTTCAGGGAGGAACACTGAAGCTTTCTTT
CASRSVSGRNTEAFF
>NA|NA|TRBJ2-6|TRBV28
TGTGCCAGCAGTTTATCGGGATCTGGGGCCAACGTCCTGACTTTC
CASSLSGSGANVLTF
>NA|NA|TRBJ1-3|TRBV2
TGTGCCAGCAGTGAGGGTAAGGTTCTCCGCGATTCTGGAAACACCATATATTTT
CASSEGKVLRDSGNTIYF
>TRBD1|NA|TRBJ2-7|TRBV9
TGTGCCAGCAGCGCCCACGGGACAGGCGAATACGAGCAGTACTTC
CASSAHGTGEYEQYF
>TRBD1|NA|TRBJ1-4|TRBV5-4
TGTGCCAGCAGCCTGGGACAGGGGACTGAAAAACTGTTTTTT
CASSLGQGTEKLFF
>NA|NA|TRBJ2-7|TRBV27
TGTGCCAGCAGTACCCAAGGAAAGGTCTACGAGCAGTACTTC
CASSTQGKVYEQYF
>NA|NA|TRBJ2-5|TRBV11-3
TGTGCCAGCAGCTTAGGGCCGAGGGAGACCCAGTACTTC
CASSLGPRETQYF
>TRBD1|NA|TRBJ2-1|TRBV7-6
TGTGCCAGCAGCTTAGAACAGGGGGACGATGAGCAGTTCTTC
CASSLEQGDDEQFF